The 12 T cell receptor beta chains below were found in one sample sequenced in a study of T cell responses to AZD1222 COVID-19 vaccine. The repertoire was sequenced with immunoSEQ multiplex PCR; TCRdb's copy has only in-frame clones and lacks some. The sample includes some 160,000 clones, around nine tenths of them seen just once. The material sequenced was peripheral blood, taken on day 0 of AZD1222 vaccination. The origin of the receptors is an adult in good health.

The chain combines TRBV11-2 with TRBJ2-5; 8 bases match TRBD1. J was trimmed by 5 bases and V by 4 bases; bases with no gene match: 15. The CDR3 runs 17 residues. The germline V gene encodes CDR1 SGHAT and CDR2 FQNNGV. In DNA form, the CDR3 reads TGTGCCAGCAGCTCGAGAACGGGCAGGGGGCTGGGCGAGACCCAGTACTTC. Encoded protein: CASSSRTGRGLGETQYF.

A note on this clone: This CDR3 is also generated by other DNA sequences in the sample. The chain couples TRBV6-2 or TRBV6-3 to TRBJ2-6; D is undetermined. V lost 3 bases to trimming and J lost 0 bases, with 3 bases between them. Germline CDR1 and CDR2: MNHEY and SVGEGT. The CDR3 totals 14 residues. The CDR3 reads CASSYSSGANVLTF. CDR3 sequence (DNA): TGTGCCAGCAGTTATAGCTCTGGGGCCAACGTCCTGACTTTC.

The rearrangement joins TRBV5-6 to TRBJ2-7; no clear D gene. Germline CDR1 and CDR2: SGHDT and YYEEEE. Trimming left V 4 bases short and J 0 bases short, with 11 bases between. The CDR3 is made up of 14 amino acids. Written as DNA, the CDR3 is TGTGCCAGCAGCACCGGTTGGAGCTCCTACGAGCAGTACTTC. Its translation: CASSTGWSSYEQYF.

This chain uses TRBV5-1 with TRBJ2-1; TRBD1 aligns across 7 bases. The length of the CDR3 is 13 residues. Germline lookup yields CDR1 SGHRS and CDR2 YFSETQ. The V gene end was trimmed by 4 bases and the J gene end by 6 bases; junction bases not matched to a gene: 4. This CDR3 is CASSVTGPNEQFF. CDR3 in DNA: TGCGCCAGCAGCGTGACAGGGCCCAATGAGCAGTTCTTC.

V usage is TRBV6-5 and J usage is TRBJ2-7; 9 bases agree with TRBD1. This CDR3 region has 14 residues. Unmatched junction bases numbered 8, after V lost 5 bases and J lost 6 bases. In germline, CDR1 is MNHEY, CDR2 SVGAGI. CDR3 DNA sequence: TGTGCCAGCAGTCCCGGGACAGGGATAGGCGAGCAGTACTTC. It yields the protein CASSPGTGIGEQYF.

This chain connects TRBV3-1 (or the pseudogene TRBV3-2) to TRBJ2-4; 12 bases agree with TRBD2. The CDR3 totals 19 residues. With 0 bases clipped from V and 0 bases from J, the junction kept 6 bases outside the gene matches. CDR1 and CDR2 (germline): LGHDT, YNNKEL (reference sequence). The CDR3 nucleotides are TGTGCCAGCAGCCAAGATCGACTAGCGGGGGCAACAGCCAAAAACATTCAGTACTTC. As protein: CASSQDRLAGATAKNIQYF.

This chain uses TRBV5-1 with TRBJ2-1; TRBD2 agrees at 10 bases. Germline V gives CDR1 SGHRS, CDR2 YFSETQ. The J segment lost 8 bases and the V segment lost 2 bases, leaving 7 bases of the junction unmatched. There are 15 residues in the CDR3. CDR3 in DNA: TGCGCCAGCAGCTTATCGAGCGGGAGGGTCCATGAGCAGTTCTTC. Translating it yields CASSLSSGRVHEQFF.

The chain uses TRBV2 and TRBJ1-1; a possible D gene is TRBD1 (6 bases). This CDR3 spans 13 amino acids. Germline assignment: CDR1 SNHLY and CDR2 FYNNEI. The V gene lost 6 bases and the J gene lost 3 bases, with 11 bases spanning the gap. CDR3 bases: TGTGCCAGCAGGGGGGCAGGGGACACTGAAGCTTTCTTT. Its translation is CASRGAGDTEAFF.

The chain is built from TRBV28 and TRBJ1-2, with 7 bases that match TRBD1. This CDR3 region has 14 residues. V shed 6 bases, J shed 4 bases, and the junction held 8 bases outside the gene matches. Germline V lookup: CDR1 MDHEN, CDR2 SYDVKM. The chain's CDR3 is CASSTGTVIYGYTF. The CDR3 coding sequence is TGTGCCAGCAGCACCGGGACAGTAATCTATGGCTACACCTTC.

This rearrangement joins TRBV19 to TRBJ1-5, with D possibly being TRBD1 (5 bases). The germline CDR1 and CDR2 sequences are LNHDA and SQIVND (reference sequence). This CDR3 has 15 amino acids. Trimming shortened V by 6 bases and J by 3 bases, and 15 bases separated the two germline ends. The CDR3: CASSTDTGINQPQHF. CDR3 DNA: TGTGCCAGTAGCACCGACACAGGAATCAATCAGCCCCAGCATTTT.

The chain links TRBV19 to TRBJ1-6, with 10 bases identical to TRBD1. The germline V gene encodes CDR1 LNHDA and CDR2 SQIVND (reference sequence). The trim removed 7 bases at V and 7 bases at J, leaving 4 bases unmatched. The CDR3 length is 14 residues. The CDR3 coding sequence is TGTGCCAGTAAGGGGGGACAGGGGAATTCACCCCTCCACTTT. It encodes CASKGGQGNSPLHF.

This sequence joins TRBV25-1 and TRBJ2-3; D may match TRBD1 or TRBD2 (5 bases each). This CDR3 has 16 amino acids. Germline V lookup: CDR1 MGHDK, CDR2 SYGVNS. V lost 5 bases to trimming and J lost 0 bases, with 15 bases between them. For the CDR3, the DNA is TGTGCCAGCAGTACCCAGGGACGGGGTAGCACAGATACGCAGTATTTT. This codes for CASSTQGRGSTDTQYF.